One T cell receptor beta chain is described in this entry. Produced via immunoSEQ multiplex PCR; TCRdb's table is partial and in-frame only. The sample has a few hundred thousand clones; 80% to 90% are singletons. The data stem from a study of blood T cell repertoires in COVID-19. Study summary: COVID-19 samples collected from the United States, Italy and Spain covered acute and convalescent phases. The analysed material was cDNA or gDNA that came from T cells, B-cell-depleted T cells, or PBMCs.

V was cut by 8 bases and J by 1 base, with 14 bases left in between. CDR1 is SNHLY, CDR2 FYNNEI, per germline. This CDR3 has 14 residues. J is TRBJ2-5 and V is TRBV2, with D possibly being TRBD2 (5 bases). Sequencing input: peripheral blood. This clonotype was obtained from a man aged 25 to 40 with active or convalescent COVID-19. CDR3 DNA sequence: TGTGCCAGCCATGAATGGACTGTCCAAGAGACCCAGTACTTC. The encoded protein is CASHEWTVQETQYF.